This TCR beta chain was observed in a study of cytomegalovirus exposure and HLA in healthy donors. Study outcomes and limitations: Within an earlier analysis, most TCR beta V segments proved productive either about 90% or about 30% of the time. There were over 150 TCR beta chains listed as cytomegalovirus-associated.

In the case of this clone: Its antigen is not known.

Primers included in the PCR were 60 Vbeta and 13 Jbeta primers. Repertoires were generated with immunoSEQ multiplex PCR, while TCRdb's copy carries only in-frame clones and drops some. The sample records fewer than 250,000 clones, around 79% being singletons. Germline CDR1 and CDR2: SEHNR and FQNEAQ (reference sequence). The CDR3 loop spans 14 amino acids. Trimming removed 5 bases from V and 7 bases from J; junction bases left unmatched: 4. What was sequenced was PBMCs. The chain recombines TRBV7-9 with TRBJ2-2; the match to TRBD1 covers 10 bases. The clonotype originates from a woman under 30 in good health and CMV-seronegative. For the CDR3, the DNA is TGTGCCAGCAGCAGACAGGGGGCGTTCGGGGAGCTGTTTTTT. Translation gives CASSRQGAFGELFF. Drawing the rest from reference TRBV7-9 and TRBJ2-2, the complete variable domain is DTGVSQNPRHKITKRGQNVTFRCDPISEHNRLYWYRQTLGQGPEFLTYFQNEAQLEKSRLLSDRFSAERPKGSFSTLEIQRTEQGDSAMYLCASSRQGAFGELFFGEGSRLTVL.